This record concerns one TCR beta chain sequence. Its antigen remains unknown. This CDR3 has 13 residues. Trimming took off 5 bases at V and 7 bases at J, with 12 bases between the two ends. CDR1 and CDR2 from the germline V gene are SGHDT and YYEEEE. Each CDR3 protein gets one entry after TCRdb re-called the 5' RACE reads with MiXCR. The table shows 450,000 to 550,000 distinct CDR3 sequences, with approximately 5.3% occurring only once. This entry comes from a study of CD8 T cells in ankylosing spondylitis. The study's findings and limits: Disease-linked clones were reportedly significantly enriched in matched ankylosing spondylitis synovial fluid. Blood from ankylosing spondylitis patients appeared to carry a characteristic eight-variant TCR beta motif. Prior work had noted some motif variants in reactive arthritis blood and synovial fluid.

Sequenced sample: blood, either unsorted or a sorted T cell fraction (not recorded which). The source is a male donor with ankylosing spondylitis. This chain joins TRBV5-6 and TRBJ1-4; D unclear. CDR3 bases: TGTGCCAGCAGTGGGGAGGCAGGTGAAAAACTGTTTTTT. It is translated as CASSGEAGEKLFF.